The clone carrying this T cell receptor (beta chain) is a singleton in its sample. The record originates from a study of blood T cell repertoires in COVID-19. Study as a whole: T cells, B-cell-depleted T cells, or PBMCs supplied cDNA or gDNA.

Looked up from germline, CDR1 is LGHNA and CDR2 is YNFKEQ. V was trimmed by 6 bases and J by 5 bases, leaving 16 bases between them. The CDR3 spans 14 residues. Original methodology: Reference gene primer amplification gave nucleated cell count estimates. Method: immunoSEQ multiplex PCR; TCRdb's copy keeps in-frame clones and lacks some. Clonal size and the V and J genes are those of that table, whereas D and trimming came from the DNA. The sample includes some 670,000 clones, 80% to 90% of them seen just once. This clonotype originated in a woman aged 18-29 years with acute or convalescent COVID-19. This chain connects TRBV4-2 to TRBJ1-1; D may be TRBD1 (6 bases). The sample comprised peripheral blood. CDR3 sequence (DNA): TGTGCCAGCAGACGAACAGGGTCGGGTACTGAAGCTTTCTTT. Its protein is CASRRTGSGTEAFF.